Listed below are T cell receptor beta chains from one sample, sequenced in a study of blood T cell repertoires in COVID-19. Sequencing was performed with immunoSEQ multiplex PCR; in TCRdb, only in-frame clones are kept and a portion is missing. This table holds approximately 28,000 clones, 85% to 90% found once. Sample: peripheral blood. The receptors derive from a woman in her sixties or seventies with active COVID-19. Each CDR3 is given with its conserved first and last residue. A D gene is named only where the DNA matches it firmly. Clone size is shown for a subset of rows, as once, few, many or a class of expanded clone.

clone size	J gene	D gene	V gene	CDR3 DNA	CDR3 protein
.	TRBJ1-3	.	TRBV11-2	TGTGCCAGCAGCTTAGCACATGGAAACACCATATATTTT	CASSLAHGNTIYF
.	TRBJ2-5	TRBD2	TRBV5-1	TGCGCCAGCAGCTTGGTTCCTAGCGGGGACCAAGAGACCCAGTACTTC	CASSLVPSGDQETQYF
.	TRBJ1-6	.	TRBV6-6	TGTGCCAGCAGTTATTGGGGGGTTCATTCACCCCTCCACTTT	CASSYWGVHSPLHF
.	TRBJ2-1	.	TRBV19	TGTGCCAGTAGTATAGATCATAGAGATGAGCAGTTCTTC	CASSIDHRDEQFF
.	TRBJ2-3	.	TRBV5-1	TGCGCCAGCAGCTTGGACCGCAGGGGCACAGATACGCAGTATTTT	CASSLDRRGTDTQYF
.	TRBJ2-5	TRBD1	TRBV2	TGTGCCAGCACCGCCGAGACAGGGGGGCAGACCCAGTACTTC	CASTAETGGQTQYF
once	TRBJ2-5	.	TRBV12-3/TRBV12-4	TGTGCCAGCAGTTTTCGGAGAAGGGAGACCCAGTACTTC	CASSFRRRETQYF
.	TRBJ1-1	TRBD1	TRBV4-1	TGCGCCAGCAGCCTGACAGGGGGCACTGAAGCTTTCTTT	CASSLTGGTEAFF
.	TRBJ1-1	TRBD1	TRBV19	TGTGCCAGTAGTATTTCCGGGGACAGATTGAACACTGAAGCTTTCTTT	CASSISGDRLNTEAFF
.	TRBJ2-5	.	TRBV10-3	TGTGCCATCAGTGACCAGGCCAAAGAGACCCAGTACTTC	CAISDQAKETQYF
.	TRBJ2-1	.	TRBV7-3	TGTGCCAGCAGCCCCCAGCCCGGGACAGAGCAGTTCTTC	CASSPQPGTEQFF
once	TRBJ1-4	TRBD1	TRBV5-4	TGTGCCAGCACACGACAGGGGATTAATGAAAAACTGTTTTTT	CASTRQGINEKLFF
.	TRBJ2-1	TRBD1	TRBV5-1	TGCGCCAGCAGCCACCGGGACAGGGGGCTTAATGAGCAGTTCTTC	CASSHRDRGLNEQFF
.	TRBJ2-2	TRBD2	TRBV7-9	TGTGCCAGCAGCTTAGTGGCGGGAGACACCGGGGAGCTGTTTTTT	CASSLVAGDTGELFF
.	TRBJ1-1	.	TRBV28	TGTGCCAGCAGTTCTCTAGGAGGGTCGAACACTGAAGCTTTCTTT	CASSSLGGSNTEAFF
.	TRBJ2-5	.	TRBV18	TGTGCCAGCTCTCCCGTGGGGGGAACTCTTGAGACCCAGTACTTC	CASSPVGGTLETQYF
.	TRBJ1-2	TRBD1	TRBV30	TGTGCCTGGAGTGTACGGGGGACAGGATGGGGCTACACCTTC	CAWSVRGTGWGYTF